This TCR beta chain was identified during a study of OX40 agonist ivuxolimab in advanced cancers. General study points: Relative to CD4+, CD8+ T cells held more expanded clones on average.

Germline values: CDR1 SGHRS, CDR2 YFSETQ. V shed 4 bases and J shed 3 bases, with 12 bases lying between them. CDR3 length equals 14 residues. A note on this clone: Its antigen is unknown.

TCRdb's table, derived via immunoSEQ multiplex PCR, lists solely in-frame clones and lacks some. This repertoire shows some 22,000 clones, around 87% found once; its top ten account for 15% to 20%. The V call is TRBV5-1, the J call TRBJ2-3; no reliable D call. The sequence was obtained from an adult with an advanced solid tumor such as melanoma, head and neck, liver or kidney cancer. The material sequenced was CD4+ or CD8+ T cells sorted from blood, taken in a trial of the OX40 agonist ivuxolimab. The CDR3 bases are TGCGCCAGCAGCACCAGGAAGAAGACAGATACGCAGTATTTT. It yields the protein CASSTRKKTDTQYF.